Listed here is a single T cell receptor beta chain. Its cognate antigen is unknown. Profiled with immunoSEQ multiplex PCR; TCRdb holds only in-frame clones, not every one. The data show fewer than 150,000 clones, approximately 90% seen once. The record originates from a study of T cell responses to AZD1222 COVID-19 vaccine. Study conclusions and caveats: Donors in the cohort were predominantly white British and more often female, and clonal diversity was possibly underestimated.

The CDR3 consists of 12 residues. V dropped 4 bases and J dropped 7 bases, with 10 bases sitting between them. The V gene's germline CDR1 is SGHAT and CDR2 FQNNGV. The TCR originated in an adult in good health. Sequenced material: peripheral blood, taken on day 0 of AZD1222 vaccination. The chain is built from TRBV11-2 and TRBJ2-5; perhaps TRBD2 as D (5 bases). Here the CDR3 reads CASSSTAGTQYF. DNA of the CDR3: TGTGCCAGCAGCTCTACTGCGGGGACCCAGTACTTC.